The 9 T cell receptor beta chains reported below all come from one sample, sequenced in a study of blood T cell repertoires in COVID-19 (dated by TCRdb to 2019 to 2021). The library came from the immunoSEQ multiplex PCR assay. TCRdb provides this immuneACCESS table in a form limited to in-frame rearrangements. Some clones are lacking; in checked studies, under half of them reflect an unresolved V gene, and why the rest are absent is not known. This sample holds about 120,000 clones; approximately 80% were observed only once. The ten largest clonotypes hold just under 7.5% of the sample. The specimen sequenced was peripheral blood. These receptors all come from a man between 65 and 80 years old with active or convalescent COVID-19.

The genes are TRBV6-2 or TRBV6-3 and TRBJ2-5; maybe TRBD2 (6 bases). Trimming took off 4 bases at V and 10 bases at J, with 16 bases between the two ends. This CDR3 is built from 13 residues. The germline V gene encodes CDR1 MNHEY and CDR2 SVGEGT. The CDR3 loop is CASSWMAWGDQYF. The CDR3 region has the DNA TGTGCCAGCAGTTGGATGGCGTGGGGGGACCAGTACTTC.

The chain uses TRBV7-2 and TRBJ2-2; D perhaps matches TRBD2 (7 bases). Germline V gives CDR1 SGHTA, CDR2 FQGNSA. Trimming removed 5 bases from V and 2 bases from J, with 15 bases in between. This CDR3 region has 16 residues. The chain's CDR3 is CASSESGGANTGELFF. The DNA of the CDR3 is TGTGCCAGCAGCGAATCGGGGGGCGCTAACACCGGGGAGCTGTTTTTT.

This chain connects TRBV30 to TRBJ1-5; 7 bases are a match to TRBD1. The CDR3 runs to 13 residues. Germline V CDR1 and CDR2: GTSNPN, SVGIG (reference sequence). V lost 2 bases to trimming and J lost 5 bases; unmatched junction nucleotides: 3. The CDR3 reads CAWSNTGDQPQHF. The CDR3 bases are TGTGCCTGGAGTAACACAGGGGATCAGCCCCAGCATTTT.

The chain recombines TRBV19 with TRBJ1-1, with D maybe TRBD1 (6 bases). Trimming removed 5 bases from V and 4 bases from J, with 17 bases in between. Looked up from germline, CDR1 is LNHDA and CDR2 is SQIVND (reference sequence). This CDR3 is built from 15 residues. CDR3 loop: CASSPPAGVITEAFF. The DNA for the CDR3 is TGTGCCAGTAGTCCCCCAGCAGGGGTAATCACTGAAGCTTTCTTT.

This clone came up once. The DNA of the CDR3 is TGCGCCAGCAGCTTGGGGGCCACGAGGGATCAGCCCCAGCATTTT. Protein: CASSLGATRDQPQHF. The V and J genes are TRBV5-1 and TRBJ1-5; D gene uncertain. The germline V gene encodes CDR1 SGHRS and CDR2 YFSETQ. The V gene lost 0 bases and the J gene lost 5 bases, with 12 bases spanning the gap. The CDR3 length is 15 residues.

This chain connects TRBV19 to TRBJ1-5, with D perhaps TRBD1 (6 bases). V was cut by 3 bases and J by 3 bases, with 12 bases left in between. Germline CDR1 LNHDA, CDR2 SQIVND (reference sequence). The CDR3 is 15 residues long. DNA for the CDR3: TGTGCCAGTAGTATGTTGCAGGGGTACAATCAGCCCCAGCATTTT. Translated: CASSMLQGYNQPQHF.

The table lists this clone with a count of one. The chain has TRBV28 and TRBJ2-7; possibly TRBD1 for D (6 bases). Germline V gene lookup returns CDR1 MDHEN and CDR2 SYDVKM. The ends were cut back, 10 bases at V and 2 bases at J, with 18 bases in the middle. This CDR3 is built from 14 residues. The CDR3 nucleotides read TGTGCCACCAGAAAGGACAGCGAACCCTACGAGCAGTACTTC. Amino acid sequence: CATRKDSEPYEQYF. Drawing the rest from reference TRBV28 and TRBJ2-7, the complete variable domain is DVKVTQSSRYLVKRTGEKVFLECVQDMDHENMFWYRQDPGLGLRLIYFSYDVKMKEKGDIPEGYSVSREKKERFSLILESASTNQTSMYLCATRKDSEPYEQYFGPGTRLTVT.

The chain carries TRBV20-1 and TRBJ2-4; tentative D call: TRBD2 (5 bases). In germline, CDR1 is DFQATT, CDR2 SNEGSKA (reference sequence). V dropped 3 bases and J dropped 7 bases, with 16 bases sitting between them. The CDR3 has 14 amino acids. The CDR3 is CSASRPGGANIQYF. CDR3 DNA: TGCAGTGCTAGTCGACCCGGAGGAGCGAACATTCAGTACTTC.

This clone was observed a handful of times. The chain employs TRBV11-2 and TRBJ1-6; 8 bases match TRBD1. The CDR3 has 14 amino acids. From germline, CDR1 is SGHAT and CDR2 FQNNGV. J was trimmed by 10 bases and V by 3 bases; bases with no gene match: 5. CDR3 bases: TGTGCCAGCAGCTTCAACAGGGGGGACTCACCCCTCCACTTT. Protein sequence: CASSFNRGDSPLHF.